These 30 T cell receptor beta chains originate from one sample sequenced in a study of T-cell memory formation after mild COVID-19. TCRdb re-called the 5' RACE reads through MiXCR, storing one row per CDR3 protein. The table has a few hundred thousand distinct CDR3 sequences, just under 20% seen once. Sequenced: PBMCs or a T cell subset sorted from them (not recorded which). The receptors originated from a young man who had mild COVID-19 (a few samples of this study predate the infection). Cell type and time point are not known.

The V gene is TRBV6-4, the J gene TRBJ1-6, with 10 bases aligning to TRBD1. V shed 3 bases, J shed 9 bases, and the junction held 8 bases outside the gene matches. The germline gives CDR1 MRHNA, CDR2 SNTAGT. This CDR3 comprises 16 residues. The CDR3 region is CASSEKGQGMSSPLHF. Written as DNA, the CDR3 is TGTGCCAGCAGTGAGAAGGGACAGGGGATGAGTTCACCCCTCCACTTT.

This clonotype was detected a few times. This sequence joins TRBV2 and TRBJ1-5; the D is unclear. V dropped 3 bases and J dropped 0 bases, with 6 bases sitting between them. Germline-derived CDR1 and CDR2 are SNHLY and FYNNEI. The CDR3 covers 14 residues. The CDR3, as DNA: TGTGCCAGCAGTGAGTCCTATAGCAATCAGCCCCAGCATTTT. Its translation: CASSESYSNQPQHF. The variable domain in full, completed from reference TRBV2 and TRBJ1-5, reads EPEVTQTPSHQVTQMGQEVILRCVPISNHLYFYWYRQILGQKVEFLVSFYNNEISEKSEIFDDQFSVERPDGSNFTLKIRSTKLEDSAMYFCASSESYSNQPQHFGDGTRLSIL.

The CDR3 nucleotides read TGTGCCAGCAGCGTAGGAGAGGGGCGGTCTGAAGCTTTCTTT. Translated: CASSVGEGRSEAFF. The chain uses TRBV9 and TRBJ1-1; tentatively, D is TRBD1 (5 bases). V gave up 0 bases and J gave up 6 bases, with 12 bases separating them. This CDR3 spans 14 amino acids. Germline V CDR1 and CDR2: SGDLS, YYNGEE.

The chain has TRBV7-2 and TRBJ1-2; tentatively, D is TRBD1 (6 bases). Germline assignment: CDR1 SGHTA and CDR2 FQGNSA. The CDR3 loop spans 13 amino acids. Trimming removed 5 bases from V and 2 bases from J, with 9 bases in between. CDR3 amino acids: CASSTGQNYGYTF. In DNA, the CDR3 is TGTGCCAGCAGCACAGGACAGAACTATGGCTACACCTTC.

The chain carries TRBV5-1 and TRBJ1-2; 8 bases are shared with TRBD1. The V and J ends lost 0 bases and 4 bases, in that order; junction bases with no gene match: 5. This CDR3 has 15 residues. The germline gives CDR1 SGHRS, CDR2 YFSETQ. The CDR3 loop reads CASSLAPGGRYGYTF. CDR3 nucleotide sequence: TGCGCCAGCAGCTTGGCACCAGGGGGCCGCTATGGCTACACCTTC.

J is TRBJ1-1 and V is TRBV29-1; 9 bases agree with TRBD1. With 6 bases clipped from V and 1 base from J, the junction kept 6 bases outside the gene matches. The CDR3 is 14 residues long. From germline, CDR1 is SQVTM and CDR2 ANQGSEA. CDR3 DNA: TGCAGCGTCGTACAGGGGGCGCCGAACACTGAAGCTTTCTTT. Encoded protein: CSVVQGAPNTEAFF. Drawing the rest from reference TRBV29-1 and TRBJ1-1, the complete variable domain is SAVISQKPSRDICQRGTSLTIQCQVDSQVTMMFWYRQQPGQSLTLIATANQGSEATYESGFVIDKFPISRPNLTFSTLTVSNMSPEDSSIYLCSVVQGAPNTEAFFGQGTRLTVV.

V is TRBV5-1 and J is TRBJ2-1; tentative D call: TRBD1 (6 bases). V shed 4 bases and J shed 0 bases, with 14 bases lying between them. The CDR3 is 16 amino acids. The germline CDR1 and CDR2 sequences are SGHRS and YFSETQ. The CDR3 loop reads CASSPGALSSYNEQFF. The CDR3 DNA sequence: TGCGCCAGCAGCCCAGGGGCCCTGAGCTCCTACAATGAGCAGTTCTTC. Supplemented by reference TRBV5-1 and TRBJ2-1, the full variable domain reads KAGVTQTPRYLIKTRGQQVTLSCSPISGHRSVSWYQQTPGQGLQFLFEYFSETQRNKGNFPGRFSGRQFSNSRSEMNVSTLELGDSALYLCASSPGALSSYNEQFFGPGTRLTVL.

V gene TRBV18 combines with J gene TRBJ2-7; 9 nucleotides line up with TRBD1. Germline V gene sequence: CDR1 KGHSH, CDR2 LQKENI. The CDR3 totals 15 residues. V lost 4 bases and J lost 3; bases outside the gene matches: 7. The CDR3 sequence is CASSQTGGADYEQYV. The CDR3 coding sequence is TGTGCCAGCTCACAAACAGGGGGCGCCGACTACGAGCAGTACGTC.

This clonotype was counted a few times. This chain connects TRBV9 to TRBJ2-5, with D possibly matching TRBD1 (6 bases). V shed 4 bases and J shed 0 bases, with 19 bases lying between them. Germline loops: CDR1 SGDLS, CDR2 YYNGEE. This CDR3 has 17 amino acids. CDR3 residues: CASSPQGPRFHQETQYF. DNA for the CDR3: TGTGCCAGCAGCCCCCAGGGGCCTAGGTTCCACCAAGAGACCCAGTACTTC.

This chain links TRBV7-8 with TRBJ1-3; D possibly corresponds to TRBD1 (5 bases). The V end was cut by 7 bases, the J end by 0 bases, with 19 bases between. Germline loops: CDR1 SGHVS, CDR2 FQNEAQ. This CDR3 contains 17 residues. The CDR3 loop is CASNRGTLKSSGNTIYF. CDR3 in DNA: TGTGCCAGCAACCGAGGGACTCTCAAAAGCTCTGGAAACACCATATATTTT.

The chain recombines TRBV29-1 with TRBJ1-1; D may be TRBD1 (5 bases). Looked up from germline, CDR1 is SQVTM and CDR2 is ANQGSEA. The CDR3 spans 14 residues. V gave up 5 bases and J gave up 1 base, with 14 bases separating them. The CDR3 is CSVTSQARNTEAFF. CDR3 DNA sequence: TGCAGCGTTACGTCACAGGCCCGGAACACTGAAGCTTTCTTT.

The chain combines TRBV27 with TRBJ1-2; no clear D. CDR3 length equals 14 residues. Trimming cost V 5 bases and J 7 bases, with 17 bases left between them. Germline V gene lookup returns CDR1 MNHEY and CDR2 SMNVEV (reference sequence). CDR3 loop: CASSKIGVTFGYTF. CDR3 coding DNA: TGTGCCAGCAGTAAGATCGGTGTAACTTTTGGCTACACCTTC.

The rearrangement links TRBV6-5 to TRBJ1-1, with TRBD1 matching 7 bases. Germline trimming cut 7 bases from V and 6 bases from J; bases unmatched to any gene: 8. The germline V gene encodes CDR1 MNHEY and CDR2 SVGAGI. The CDR3 runs 13 residues. CDR3 sequence reads: CASTYSGTAEAFF. The DNA for the CDR3 is TGTGCCAGCACCTACTCAGGGACAGCTGAAGCTTTCTTT.

This clonotype was observed a handful of times. The chain recombines TRBV29-1 with TRBJ1-2; no firm D call. This CDR3 comprises 13 residues. Trimming took off 6 bases at V and 4 bases at J, with 15 bases between the two ends. Germline CDR1 is SQVTM and CDR2 is ANQGSEA. The CDR3 sequence is CSVGGGEGYGYTF. The CDR3 coding sequence is TGCAGCGTCGGAGGTGGGGAAGGCTATGGCTACACCTTC.

This chain connects TRBV12-5 to TRBJ2-2; D tentatively reads TRBD1 or TRBD2 (5 bases each). CDR3 length equals 15 residues. Trimming shortened V by 0 bases and J by 4 bases, and 9 bases separated the two germline ends. Per the germline V gene, CDR1 is LGHNT and CDR2 is FRNRAP. CDR3 coding DNA: TGTGCTAGTGGTTTGGTACTGAGGGGCACCGGGGAGCTGTTTTTT. It encodes CASGLVLRGTGELFF.

This chain joins TRBV7-9 and TRBJ2-3, with D unclear. This CDR3 spans 13 amino acids. Germline CDR1 and CDR2: SEHNR and FQNEAQ (reference sequence). V lost 7 bases to trimming and J lost 0 bases, with 8 bases between them. CDR3 DNA sequence: TGTGCCAGCACCCAATATAGCACAGATACGCAGTATTTT. Residues: CASTQYSTDTQYF. The full variable domain, its missing parts supplied by reference TRBV7-9 and TRBJ2-3, is DTGVSQNPRHKITKRGQNVTFRCDPISEHNRLYWYRQTLGQGPEFLTYFQNEAQLEKSRLLSDRFSAERPKGSFSTLEIQRTEQGDSAMYLCASTQYSTDTQYFGPGTRLTVL.

This clonotype has a handful of counts. J is TRBJ2-2 and V is TRBV7-6; D uncertain. The CDR3 is 13 amino acids. V was cut by 1 base and J by 9 bases, with 9 bases left in between. The germline gives CDR1 SGHVS, CDR2 FNYEAQ. The CDR3 DNA reads TGTGCCAGCAGCTTAGGCCAGAACCGGGAGCTGTTTTTT. Protein sequence: CASSLGQNRELFF.

This chain connects TRBV4-3 to TRBJ1-1; no firm D call. Between the trimmed V and J ends, which lost 2 bases and 2 bases, there was a span of 12 bases. From germline, CDR1 is LGHNA and CDR2 YSLEER. CDR3 size: 15 residues. CDR3 amino acids: CASSQRWAVNTEAFF. CDR3 in DNA: TGCGCCAGCAGCCAACGATGGGCGGTCAACACTGAAGCTTTCTTT.

The rearrangement links TRBV7-8 to TRBJ1-3, with D tentatively TRBD1 (5 bases). V shed 3 bases and J shed 4 bases, with 10 bases lying between them. CDR3 length: 14 amino acids. Germline-derived CDR1 and CDR2 are SGHVS and FQNEAQ. CDR3 amino acids: CASSLGQGGNTIYF. In DNA form, the CDR3 reads TGTGCCAGCAGCTTGGGTCAGGGCGGAAACACCATATATTTT.

Only a few counts were recorded for this clonotype. This sequence joins TRBV5-1 and TRBJ1-4; D not resolved. CDR3 length: 15 residues. Germline CDR1 and CDR2: SGHRS and YFSETQ. V lost 0 bases to trimming and J lost 7 bases, with 13 bases between them. The CDR3 DNA is TGCGCCAGCAGCTTGGTGGGTTCGAGTGGTGAAAAACTGTTTTTT. This codes for CASSLVGSSGEKLFF.

The gene calls are TRBV9 and TRBJ2-2, with 7 bases fitting TRBD2. The V segment lost 4 bases and the J segment 6 bases; nucleotides outside the gene matches: 9. The CDR3 runs 15 residues. The germline V gene encodes CDR1 SGDLS and CDR2 YYNGEE. CDR3 sequence reads: CASSLSGTTSGELFF. The CDR3 DNA reads TGTGCCAGCAGCTTGTCCGGGACTACATCCGGGGAGCTGTTTTTT.

This chain uses TRBV28 with TRBJ1-1; a possible D gene is TRBD1 (5 bases). The CDR3 totals 15 residues. V was clipped by 4 bases and J by 3 bases, with 15 bases between them. Germline CDR1 is MDHEN and CDR2 is SYDVKM. The CDR3: CASSSRTISDTEAFF. The CDR3 bases are TGTGCCAGCAGTTCCAGGACAATTTCGGACACTGAAGCTTTCTTT.

The rearrangement links TRBV11-2 to TRBJ2-7, with 10 bases lining up with TRBD1. Trimming took 5 bases from V and 4 from J; bases not matched to a gene: 11. Germline V CDR1 and CDR2: SGHAT, FQNNGV. The CDR3 has 16 amino acids. CDR3 sequence: CASSDAGTGVGYEQYV. DNA for the CDR3: TGTGCCAGCAGCGACGCCGGGACAGGGGTAGGGTACGAGCAGTACGTC.

The rearrangement uses TRBV6-5 and TRBJ2-4; D is perhaps TRBD1 (5 bases). This CDR3 has 15 residues. Trimming took off 6 bases at V and 5 bases at J, with 17 bases between the two ends. Per the germline V gene, CDR1 is MNHEY and CDR2 is SVGAGI. This CDR3 reads CASRMTAGRENIQYF. DNA of the CDR3: TGTGCCAGCAGGATGACCGCAGGGCGAGAAAACATTCAGTACTTC.

The chain carries TRBV11-2 and TRBJ2-7; D could derive from TRBD1 or TRBD2 (5 bases each). Germline CDR1 reads SGHAT; CDR2 reads FQNNGV. CDR3 size: 15 residues. The V and J ends lost 6 bases and 6 bases respectively, with 21 bases between them. The CDR3 DNA reads TGTGCCAGCAGGGCGACCGGGACCGGGTCGGGCGAGCAGTACTTC. Protein product: CASRATGTGSGEQYF.

This clonotype was recorded a few times. This chain uses TRBV9 with TRBJ1-2, with 7 bases fitting TRBD1. The CDR3 length is 14 residues. Germline V CDR1 and CDR2: SGDLS, YYNGEE. V gave up 2 bases and J gave up 5 bases; unmatched junction bases: 6. The CDR3 here is CASSVDQGEYGYTF. For the CDR3, the DNA is TGTGCCAGCAGCGTTGATCAGGGGGAGTATGGCTACACCTTC.

A few counts support this clonotype. The chain joins TRBV5-6 to TRBJ2-5; D call uncertain. CDR3 length equals 15 residues. The germline CDR1 and CDR2 sequences are SGHDT and YYEEEE. V lost 4 bases and J 2 bases, leaving 15 bases between the germline ends. In DNA, the CDR3 is TGTGCCAGCAGCCTCCCAAACGTAATGCAAGAGACCCAGTACTTC. Its translation is CASSLPNVMQETQYF.

The rearrangement uses TRBV2 and TRBJ2-4; 9 nucleotides line up with TRBD1. This CDR3 has 14 amino acids. J was trimmed by 6 bases and V by 6 bases; bases with no gene match: 6. Germline assignment: CDR1 SNHLY and CDR2 FYNNEI. CDR3: CASRQDRGRNIQYF. Written as DNA, the CDR3 is TGTGCCAGCAGGCAGGACAGGGGTCGAAACATTCAGTACTTC.

There are a few counts of this clonotype. The genes are TRBV18 and TRBJ2-5; a weak D match, TRBD1 (5 bases). V lost 0 bases to trimming and J lost 1 base, with 6 bases between them. CDR1 is KGHSH, CDR2 LQKENI, per germline. The CDR3 spans 14 residues. DNA for the CDR3: TGTGCCAGCTCACCACCCACAGGCCAAGAGACCCAGTACTTC. Its translation: CASSPPTGQETQYF.

This CDR3 is CASSWTGSGIQYF. The DNA of the CDR3 is TGTGCCAGCAGCTGGACGGGAAGTGGCATTCAGTACTTC. J is TRBJ2-4 and V is TRBV7-9; maybe TRBD2 (5 bases). The CDR3 is 13 residues long. CDR1 and CDR2 (germline): SEHNR, FQNEAQ (reference sequence). Trimming shortened V by 4 bases and J by 9 bases, and 13 bases separated the two germline ends.